Detailed here is one T cell receptor (beta chain). Its antigen remains unknown. This entry belongs to a study of CD8 T cells in ankylosing spondylitis. TCRdb recomputed calls from the 5' RACE reads with MiXCR, one row per CDR3 protein. The sample carries under 150,000 distinct CDR3 sequences, 15% to 20% recorded once. There are 14 residues in the CDR3. V lost 1 base and J 4 bases, leaving 8 bases between the germline ends. CDR1 and CDR2 from the germline V gene are MNHEY and SMNVEV (reference sequence). Points from the study as a whole: Previous work reported some of these motif variants in the synovial fluid and blood of reactive arthritis. Ankylosing spondylitis blood appeared to carry a characteristic TCR beta motif of fewer than 10 highly homologous variants.

V usage is TRBV27 and J usage is TRBJ1-3; D unclear. Sequencing was performed on blood, either unsorted or a sorted T cell fraction (not recorded which). This receptor was obtained from a male donor with ankylosing spondylitis. The CDR3 region has the DNA TGTGCCAGCAGTTTATTACCATCGGGAAACACCATATATTTT. Protein: CASSLLPSGNTIYF.